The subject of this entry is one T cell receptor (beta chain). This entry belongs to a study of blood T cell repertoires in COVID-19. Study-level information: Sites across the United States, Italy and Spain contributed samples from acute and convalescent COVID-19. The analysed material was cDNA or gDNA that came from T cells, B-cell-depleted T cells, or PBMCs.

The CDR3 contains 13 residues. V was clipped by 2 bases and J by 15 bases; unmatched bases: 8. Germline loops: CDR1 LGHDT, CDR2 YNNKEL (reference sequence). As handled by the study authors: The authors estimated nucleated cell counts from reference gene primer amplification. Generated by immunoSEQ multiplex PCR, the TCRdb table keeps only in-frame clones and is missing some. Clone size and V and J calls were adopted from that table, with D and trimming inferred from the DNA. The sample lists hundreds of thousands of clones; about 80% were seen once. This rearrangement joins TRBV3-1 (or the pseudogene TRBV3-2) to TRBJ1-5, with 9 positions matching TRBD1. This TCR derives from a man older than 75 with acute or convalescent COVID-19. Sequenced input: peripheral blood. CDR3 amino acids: CASSQSTGGPSHF. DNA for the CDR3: TGTGCCAGCAGCCAATCGACAGGGGGGCCCTCGCATTTT.